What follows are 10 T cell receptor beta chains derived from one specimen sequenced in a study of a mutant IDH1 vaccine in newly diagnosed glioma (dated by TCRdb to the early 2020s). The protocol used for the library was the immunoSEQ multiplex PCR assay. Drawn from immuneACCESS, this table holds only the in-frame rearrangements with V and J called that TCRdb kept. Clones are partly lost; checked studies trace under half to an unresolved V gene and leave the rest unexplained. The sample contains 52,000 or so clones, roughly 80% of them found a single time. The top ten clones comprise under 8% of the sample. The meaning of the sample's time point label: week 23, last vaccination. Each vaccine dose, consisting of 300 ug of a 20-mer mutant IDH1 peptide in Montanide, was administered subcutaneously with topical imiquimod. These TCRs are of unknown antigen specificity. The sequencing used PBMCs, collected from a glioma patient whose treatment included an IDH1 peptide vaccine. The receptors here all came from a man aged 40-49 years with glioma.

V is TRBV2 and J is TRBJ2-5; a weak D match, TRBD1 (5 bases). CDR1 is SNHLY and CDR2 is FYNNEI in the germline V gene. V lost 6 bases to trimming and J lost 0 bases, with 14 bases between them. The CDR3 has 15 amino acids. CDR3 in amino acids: CASRLRQTDQETQYF. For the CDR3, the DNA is TGTGCCAGCAGACTGCGACAGACAGACCAAGAGACCCAGTACTTC.

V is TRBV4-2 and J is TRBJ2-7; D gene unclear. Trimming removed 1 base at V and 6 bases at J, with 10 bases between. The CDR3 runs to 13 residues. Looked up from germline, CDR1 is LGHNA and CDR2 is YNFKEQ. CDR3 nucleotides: TGTGCCAGCAGCCAAGCGGGTGGGGTCGAGCAGTACTTC. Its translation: CASSQAGGVEQYF.

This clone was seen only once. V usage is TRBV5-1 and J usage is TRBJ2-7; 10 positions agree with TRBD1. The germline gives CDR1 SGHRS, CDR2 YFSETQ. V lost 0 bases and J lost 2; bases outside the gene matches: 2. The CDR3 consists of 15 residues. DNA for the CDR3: TGCGCCAGCAGCTTGGGGGACAGGGGACCCTACGAGCAGTACTTC. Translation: CASSLGDRGPYEQYF.

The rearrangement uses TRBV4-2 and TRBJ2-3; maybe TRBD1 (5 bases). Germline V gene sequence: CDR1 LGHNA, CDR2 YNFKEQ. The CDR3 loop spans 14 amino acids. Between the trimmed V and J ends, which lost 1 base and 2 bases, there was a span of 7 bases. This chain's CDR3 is CASSQGQPTDTQYF. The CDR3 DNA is TGTGCCAGCAGCCAAGGACAGCCCACAGATACGCAGTATTTT.

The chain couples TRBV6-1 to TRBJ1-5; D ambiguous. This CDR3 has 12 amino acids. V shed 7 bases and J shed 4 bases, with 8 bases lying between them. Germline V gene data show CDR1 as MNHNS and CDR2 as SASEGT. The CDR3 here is CASNGVNQPQHF. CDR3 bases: TGTGCCAGCAATGGGGTGAATCAGCCCCAGCATTTT.

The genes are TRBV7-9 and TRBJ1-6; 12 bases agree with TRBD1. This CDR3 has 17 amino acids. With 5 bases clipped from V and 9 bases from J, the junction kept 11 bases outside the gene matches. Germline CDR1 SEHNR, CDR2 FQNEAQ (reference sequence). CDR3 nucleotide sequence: TGTGCCAGCAGCCCGGGGACAGGGGGCCGACAGGGTTCACCCCTCCACTTT. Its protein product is CASSPGTGGRQGSPLHF.

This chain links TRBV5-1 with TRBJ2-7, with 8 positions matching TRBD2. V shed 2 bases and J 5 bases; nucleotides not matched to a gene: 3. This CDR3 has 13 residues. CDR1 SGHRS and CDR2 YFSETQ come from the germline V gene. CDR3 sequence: CASSFSGGNEQYF. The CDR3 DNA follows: TGCGCCAGCAGCTTCAGCGGGGGTAACGAGCAGTACTTC.

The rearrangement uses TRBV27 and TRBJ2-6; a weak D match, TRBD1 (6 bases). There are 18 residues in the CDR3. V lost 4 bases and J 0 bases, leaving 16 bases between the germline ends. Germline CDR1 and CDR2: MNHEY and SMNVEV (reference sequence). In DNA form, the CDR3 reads TGTGCCAGCAGTTCGATAGGACAGTTCTCCTCTGGGGCCAACGTCCTGACTTTC. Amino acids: CASSSIGQFSSGANVLTF.

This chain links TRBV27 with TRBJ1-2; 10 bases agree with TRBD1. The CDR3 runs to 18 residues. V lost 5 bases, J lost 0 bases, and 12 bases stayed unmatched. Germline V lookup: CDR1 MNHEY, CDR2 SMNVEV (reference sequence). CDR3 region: CASSPQTGGLLTNYGYTF. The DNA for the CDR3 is TGTGCCAGCAGTCCCCAGACAGGGGGCCTGCTAACTAACTATGGCTACACCTTC.

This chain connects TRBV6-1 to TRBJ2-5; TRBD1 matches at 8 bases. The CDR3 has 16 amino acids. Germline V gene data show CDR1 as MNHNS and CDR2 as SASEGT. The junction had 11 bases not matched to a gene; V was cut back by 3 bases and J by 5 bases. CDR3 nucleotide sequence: TGTGCCAGCAGTGATTCAGGACAGGGTTTCGGGGAGACCCAGTACTTC. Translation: CASSDSGQGFGETQYF.